Each of the 8 T cell receptor beta chains below was sequenced from the same sample in a study of PD-L1 blockade in urothelial cancer. Time point here: pretreatment peripheral blood. Sequencing was performed with immunoSEQ multiplex PCR; in TCRdb, only in-frame clones are kept and a portion is missing. The sample lists tens of thousands of clones; 82% were seen once. Sequenced material: PBMCs, taken around atezolizumab (anti-PD-L1) treatment. Receptors were obtained from a man aged 60 to 75 with urothelial cancer.

The chain employs TRBV6-1 and TRBJ1-4; 9 bases agree with TRBD1. The germline V gene has CDR1 MNHNS and CDR2 SASEGT. The CDR3 consists of 14 residues. J gave up 7 bases and V 5 bases, and 5 bases lay outside the gene matches. The CDR3 region is CASSWGQGAEKLFF. The CDR3 nucleotides read TGTGCCAGCAGTTGGGGACAGGGCGCTGAAAAACTGTTTTTT.

The chain couples TRBV7-2 to TRBJ2-5, with D possibly matching TRBD2 (5 bases). Germline-derived CDR1 and CDR2 are SGHTA and FQGNSA. The germline V and J ends were trimmed by 5 bases and 3 bases, with 19 bases remaining between them. The CDR3 has 16 residues. CDR3 DNA sequence: TGTGCCAGCAGCCCGCGACCTCCCGGGAATGAAGAGACCCAGTACTTC. Translated: CASSPRPPGNEETQYF. Using reference TRBV7-2 and TRBJ2-5 for the parts outside the CDR3, the full variable domain is GAGVSQSPSNKVTEKGKDVELRCDPISGHTALYWYRQSLGQGLEFLIYFQGNSAPDKSGLPSDRFSAERTGGSVSTLTIQRTQQEDSAVYLCASSPRPPGNEETQYFGPGTRLLVL.

The V and J genes are TRBV5-6 and TRBJ1-1; D remains ambiguous. CDR3 length equals 12 residues. V was pared by 3 bases and J by 5 bases, with 8 bases between. Germline values: CDR1 SGHDT, CDR2 YYEEEE. The CDR3 bases are TGTGCCAGCAGCTATGAGGAGACTGAAGCTTTCTTT. Its translation: CASSYEETEAFF.

The rearrangement joins TRBV10-3 to TRBJ1-2; D is possibly TRBD1 (5 bases). The CDR3 has 14 amino acids. Trimming pared 4 bases from V and 3 bases from J, leaving 12 bases between. Germline assignment: CDR1 ENHRY and CDR2 SYGVKD. The CDR3 here is CAISAGGSDYGYTF. As DNA, the CDR3 is TGTGCCATCAGTGCCGGGGGGTCTGACTATGGCTACACCTTC.

CDR3 sequence: CASSPTSKGTGSNQPQHF. For the CDR3, the DNA is TGTGCCAGCTCACCTACCTCCAAGGGGACAGGGAGCAATCAGCCCCAGCATTTT. The chain joins TRBV18 to TRBJ1-5, with 9 bases aligning to TRBD1. CDR1 and CDR2 from the germline V gene are KGHSH and LQKENI. Trimming cost V 3 bases and J 1 base; bases outside gene matches: 10. The CDR3 loop spans 18 amino acids.

The chain carries TRBV10-2 and TRBJ2-1; TRBD2 aligns across 8 bases. The germline gives CDR1 WSHSY, CDR2 SAAADI. The CDR3 totals 17 residues. V lost 0 bases and J lost 2; bases outside the gene matches: 6. This CDR3 is CASSESNRGGAYNEQFF. The CDR3 DNA reads TGCGCCAGCAGTGAGTCGAATCGGGGGGGTGCCTACAATGAGCAGTTCTTC.

The J gene is TRBJ2-2, the V gene TRBV18; D not resolved. Per germline, CDR1 KGHSH and CDR2 LQKENI. The CDR3 extends over 16 amino acids. Deletions cut 2 bases from V and 7 bases from J, with 17 bases between. The CDR3 nucleotides read TGTGCCAGCTCACCAGGTTCCGCAAACACGGGCGGGGAGCTGTTTTTT. Its translation is CASSPGSANTGGELFF.

The chain carries TRBV28 and TRBJ1-2; D gene unclear. Looked up from germline, CDR1 is MDHEN and CDR2 is SYDVKM. The CDR3 runs 15 residues. V lost 7 bases and J lost 8, with 23 bases in between. CDR3 protein: CASTRSGGRVDGYTF. As DNA, the CDR3 is TGTGCCAGCACCAGATCGGGAGGACGGGTAGACGGCTACACCTTC.